This T cell receptor beta chain was identified during a study of cytomegalovirus exposure and HLA in healthy donors. V lost 4 bases and J lost 4, with 4 bases in between. This CDR3 contains 11 residues. CDR1 DFQATT and CDR2 SNEGSKA come from the germline V gene (reference sequence). It was the approximately 110-subject validation cohort, separate from the roughly 700-subject first cohort, to which the donors belonged. Generated by immunoSEQ multiplex PCR, the TCRdb table keeps only in-frame clones and is missing some. The repertoire holds about 160,000 clones, with approximately 96% as singletons. The chain carries TRBV20-1 and TRBJ1-4; D is uncertain. The source of this sequence is a woman under 30 in good health and CMV-seronegative. Sequencing used PBMCs. CDR3 in amino acids: CSATNNEKLFF. The DNA for the CDR3 is TGCAGTGCTACCAATAATGAAAAACTGTTTTTT.